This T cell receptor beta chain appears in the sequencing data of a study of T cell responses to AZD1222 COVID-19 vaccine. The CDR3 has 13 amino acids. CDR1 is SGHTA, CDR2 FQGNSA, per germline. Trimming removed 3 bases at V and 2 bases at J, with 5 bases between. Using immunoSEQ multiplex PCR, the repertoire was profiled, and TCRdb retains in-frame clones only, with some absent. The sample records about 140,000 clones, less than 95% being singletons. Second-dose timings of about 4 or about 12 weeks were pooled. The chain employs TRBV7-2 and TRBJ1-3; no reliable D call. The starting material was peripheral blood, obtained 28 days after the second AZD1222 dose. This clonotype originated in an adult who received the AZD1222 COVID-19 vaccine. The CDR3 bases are TGTGCCAGCAGCTTTGAGCCTGGAAACACCATATATTTT. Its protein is CASSFEPGNTIYF.